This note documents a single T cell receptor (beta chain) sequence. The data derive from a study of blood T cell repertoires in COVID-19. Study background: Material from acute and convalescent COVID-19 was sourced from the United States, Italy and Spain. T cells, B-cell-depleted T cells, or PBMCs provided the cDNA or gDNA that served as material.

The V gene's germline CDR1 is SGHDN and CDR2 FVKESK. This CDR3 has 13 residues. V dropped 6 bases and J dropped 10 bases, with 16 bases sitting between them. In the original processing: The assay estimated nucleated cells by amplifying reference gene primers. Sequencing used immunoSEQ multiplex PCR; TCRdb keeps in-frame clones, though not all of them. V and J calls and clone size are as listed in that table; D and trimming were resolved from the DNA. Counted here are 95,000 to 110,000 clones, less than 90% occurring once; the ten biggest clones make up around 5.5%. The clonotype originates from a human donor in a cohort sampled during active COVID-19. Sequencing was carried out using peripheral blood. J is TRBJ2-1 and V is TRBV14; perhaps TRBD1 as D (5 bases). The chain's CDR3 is CASSPEPRGEQFF. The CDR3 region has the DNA TGTGCCAGCAGTCCGGAACCTAGGGGCGAGCAGTTCTTC.